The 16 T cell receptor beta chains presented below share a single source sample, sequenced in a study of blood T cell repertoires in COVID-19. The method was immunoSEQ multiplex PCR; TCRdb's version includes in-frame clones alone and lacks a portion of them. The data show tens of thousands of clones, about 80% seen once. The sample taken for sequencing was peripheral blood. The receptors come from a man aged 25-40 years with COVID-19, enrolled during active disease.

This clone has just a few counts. CDR3 in amino acids: CASSQEIQYSNQPQHF. CDR3 sequence (DNA): TGCGCCAGCAGCCAAGAAATTCAGTATAGCAATCAGCCCCAGCATTTT. V and J are TRBV4-3 and TRBJ1-5; D not certain. This CDR3 region has 16 residues. Germline CDR1 and CDR2: LGHNA and YSLEER. V lost 0 bases and J lost 0, with 9 bases in between.

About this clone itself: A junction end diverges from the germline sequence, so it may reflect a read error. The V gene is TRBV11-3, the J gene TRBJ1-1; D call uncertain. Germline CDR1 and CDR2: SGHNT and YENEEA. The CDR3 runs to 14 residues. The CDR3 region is CASSLDPGRTEAFF. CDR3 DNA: TGTGCCAGCAGCCTAGACCCCGGTCGGACTGAAGCTTTCTTT.

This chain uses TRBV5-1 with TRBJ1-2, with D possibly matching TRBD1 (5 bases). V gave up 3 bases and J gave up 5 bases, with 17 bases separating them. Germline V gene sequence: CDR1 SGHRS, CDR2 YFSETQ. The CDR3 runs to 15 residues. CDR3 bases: TGCGCCAGCAGCTATTATCAACCGGGGGGATATGGCTACACCTTC. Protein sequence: CASSYYQPGGYGYTF.

CDR3 sequence: CASSSRRGGDYGYTF. The CDR3 DNA reads TGTGCCAGCAGCTCTCGACGCGGGGGTGACTATGGCTACACCTTC. The rearrangement uses TRBV5-6 and TRBJ1-2, with D possibly TRBD1 on 5 matching bases. This CDR3 is 15 amino acids long. The V and J ends lost 3 bases and 3 bases respectively, with 15 bases between them. Germline CDR1 is SGHDT and CDR2 is YYEEEE.

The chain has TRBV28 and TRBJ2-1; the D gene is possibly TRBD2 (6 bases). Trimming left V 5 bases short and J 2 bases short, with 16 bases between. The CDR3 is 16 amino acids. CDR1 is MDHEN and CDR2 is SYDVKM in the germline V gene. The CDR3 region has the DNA TGTGCCAGCAGTCCCGTAGCGGATTCGACCTACAATGAGCAGTTCTTC. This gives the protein CASSPVADSTYNEQFF.

CDR3 in DNA: TGTGCCAGCAGCTCCGGGACAGGGTACACTGAAGCTTTCTTT. It translates to CASSSGTGYTEAFF. The chain carries TRBV5-5 and TRBJ1-1; TRBD1 agrees at 9 bases. Germline V lookup: CDR1 SGHKS, CDR2 YYEKEE (reference sequence). This CDR3 has 14 residues. V gave up 3 bases and J gave up 3 bases; unmatched junction bases: 3.

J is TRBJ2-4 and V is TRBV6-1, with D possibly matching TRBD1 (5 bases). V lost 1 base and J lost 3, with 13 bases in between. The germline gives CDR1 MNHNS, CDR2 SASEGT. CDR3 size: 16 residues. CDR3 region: CASSEEGWSGKNIQYF. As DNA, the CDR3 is TGTGCCAGCAGTGAAGAGGGGTGGTCCGGCAAAAACATTCAGTACTTC.

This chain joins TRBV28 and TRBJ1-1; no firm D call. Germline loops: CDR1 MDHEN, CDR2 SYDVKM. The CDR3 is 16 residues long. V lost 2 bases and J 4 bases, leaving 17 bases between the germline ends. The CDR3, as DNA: TGTGCCAGCAGTTTAGACCGGCCTACTATGAGCACTGAAGCTTTCTTT. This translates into CASSLDRPTMSTEAFF. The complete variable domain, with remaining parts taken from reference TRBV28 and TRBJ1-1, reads DVKVTQSSRYLVKRTGEKVFLECVQDMDHENMFWYRQDPGLGLRLIYFSYDVKMKEKGDIPEGYSVSREKKERFSLILESASTNQTSMYLCASSLDRPTMSTEAFFGQGTRLTVV.

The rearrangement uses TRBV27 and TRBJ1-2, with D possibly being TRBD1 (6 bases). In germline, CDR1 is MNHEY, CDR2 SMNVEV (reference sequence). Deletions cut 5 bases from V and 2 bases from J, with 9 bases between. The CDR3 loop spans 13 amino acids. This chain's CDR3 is CASSPTGNYGYTF. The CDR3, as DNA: TGTGCCAGCAGTCCCACAGGGAACTATGGCTACACCTTC.

Here the CDR3 reads CASSEAGNGYTF. In nucleotides, the CDR3 is TGTGCCAGCAGTGAGGCAGGGAATGGCTACACCTTC. This rearrangement joins TRBV2 to TRBJ1-2; weak D call: TRBD1 (5 bases). Germline CDR1 reads SNHLY; CDR2 reads FYNNEI. The CDR3 loop spans 12 amino acids. Trimming left V 3 bases short and J 6 bases short, with 8 bases between.

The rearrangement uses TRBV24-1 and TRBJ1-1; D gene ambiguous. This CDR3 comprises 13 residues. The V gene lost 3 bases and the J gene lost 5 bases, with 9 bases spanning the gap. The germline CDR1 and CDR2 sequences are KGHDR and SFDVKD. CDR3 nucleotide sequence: TGTGCCACCAGTGATCTCCCCCTGACTGAAGCTTTCTTT. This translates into CATSDLPLTEAFF.

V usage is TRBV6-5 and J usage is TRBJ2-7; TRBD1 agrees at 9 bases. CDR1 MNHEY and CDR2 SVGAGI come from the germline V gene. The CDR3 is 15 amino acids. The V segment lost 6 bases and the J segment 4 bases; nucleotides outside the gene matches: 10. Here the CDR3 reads CASRPPQGAGYEQYF. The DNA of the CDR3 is TGTGCCAGCAGACCTCCACAGGGGGCTGGTTACGAGCAGTACTTC.

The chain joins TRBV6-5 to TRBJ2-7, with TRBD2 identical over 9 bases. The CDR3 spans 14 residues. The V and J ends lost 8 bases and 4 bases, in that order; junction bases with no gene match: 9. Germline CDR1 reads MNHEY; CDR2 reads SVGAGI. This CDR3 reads CASGRGRGNYEQYF. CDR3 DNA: TGTGCCAGCGGTCGCGGGAGGGGAAATTACGAGCAGTACTTC.

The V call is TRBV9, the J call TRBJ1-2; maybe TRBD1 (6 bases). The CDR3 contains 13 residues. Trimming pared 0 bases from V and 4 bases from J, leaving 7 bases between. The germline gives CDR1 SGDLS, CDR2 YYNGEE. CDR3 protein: CASSVGDTYGYTF. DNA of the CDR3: TGTGCCAGCAGCGTAGGGGACACCTATGGCTACACCTTC.

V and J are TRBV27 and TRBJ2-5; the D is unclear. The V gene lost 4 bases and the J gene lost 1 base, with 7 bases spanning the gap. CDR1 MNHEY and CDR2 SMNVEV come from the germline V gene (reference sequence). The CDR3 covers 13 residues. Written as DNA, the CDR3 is TGTGCCAGCAGTTCCTTCAGCCAAGAGACCCAGTACTTC. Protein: CASSSFSQETQYF.

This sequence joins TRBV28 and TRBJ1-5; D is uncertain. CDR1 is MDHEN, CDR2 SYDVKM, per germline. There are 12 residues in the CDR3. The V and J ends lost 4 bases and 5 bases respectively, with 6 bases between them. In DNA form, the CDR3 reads TGTGCCAGCAGTTCATTTTATCAGCCCCAGCATTTT. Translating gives CASSSFYQPQHF. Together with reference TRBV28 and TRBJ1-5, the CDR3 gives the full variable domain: DVKVTQSSRYLVKRTGEKVFLECVQDMDHENMFWYRQDPGLGLRLIYFSYDVKMKEKGDIPEGYSVSREKKERFSLILESASTNQTSMYLCASSSFYQPQHFGDGTRLSIL.